The rows below give T cell receptor beta chains drawn from one sample of a study of cytomegalovirus exposure and HLA in healthy donors. Only in-frame clones appear in the TCRdb table, and some are missing; sequencing was by immunoSEQ multiplex PCR. The profile shows about 100,000 clones, under 80% of them singletons. Specimen: PBMCs. Every receptor here comes from a woman in her forties in good health and CMV-seropositive. Both conserved end residues are part of each CDR3. D genes are given only for firm matches. Clone size, where shown, is once, few, many, or a class for clones that have expanded.

j_call v_call d_call clone_size cdr3_aa cdr3_nt
TRBJ2-7 TRBV6-6 TRBD1 . CASSLIRGQGSHEQYF TGTGCCAGCAGTTTAATTCGAGGACAGGGAAGCCACGAGCAGTACTTC
TRBJ1-1 TRBV7-8 TRBD1 . CASSWGVQGANTEAFF TGTGCCAGCAGCTGGGGCGTACAGGGGGCGAACACTGAAGCTTTCTTT
TRBJ1-1 TRBV30 . . CAWVGQPTLNTEAFF TGTGCCTGGGTGGGACAACCAACCCTGAACACTGAAGCTTTCTTT
TRBJ2-7 TRBV15 TRBD2 . CATSRVRGGSYEQYF TGTGCCACCAGCAGAGTACGCGGGGGCTCCTACGAGCAGTACTTC
TRBJ2-7 TRBV15 . . CATSRDLRGSYEQYF TGTGCCACCAGCAGAGATCTCAGGGGAAGCTACGAGCAGTACTTC
TRBJ2-6 TRBV7-6 . . CASSKTVSGANVLTF TGTGCCAGCAGCAAGACAGTCTCTGGGGCCAACGTCCTGACTTTC
TRBJ2-7 TRBV5-6 TRBD1 few CASSGTDIYEQYF TGTGCCAGCTCCGGGACAGACATCTACGAGCAGTACTTC
TRBJ2-1 TRBV29-1 TRBD2 . CSSGGFYNEQFF TGCTCGAGCGGGGGTTTCTACAATGAGCAGTTCTTC
TRBJ2-7 TRBV27 . few CASSRTGYEQYF TGTGCCAGCAGCAGAACAGGTTACGAGCAGTACTTC
TRBJ2-5 TRBV5-1 . . CASSWSQETQYF TGCGCCAGCAGCTGGTCTCAGGAGACCCAGTACTTC
TRBJ1-2 TRBV5-6 . . CASSRDTRSMDGYTF TGTGCCAGCAGCCGGGACACCCGGTCGATGGATGGCTACACCTTC
TRBJ1-1 TRBV10-3 . . CAISEQMTGNTEAFF TGTGCCATCAGTGAGCAGATGACAGGGAACACTGAAGCTTTCTTT
TRBJ1-4 TRBV5-1 . . CASSGKGPTNEKLFF TGCGCCAGTTCAGGGAAGGGGCCGACTAATGAAAAACTGTTTTTT
TRBJ1-1 TRBV30 TRBD1 once CAWGQGMNTEAFF TGTGCCTGGGGACAGGGCATGAACACTGAAGCTTTCTTT
TRBJ1-6 TRBV5-1 . . CASSSLEGSGNSPLHF TGCGCCAGCAGCTCCCTGGAGGGAAGTGGGAATTCACCCCTCCACTTT
TRBJ1-1 TRBV4-1 . . CASSQAGAGTEAFF TGCGCCAGCAGCCAAGCTGGGGCGGGGACTGAAGCTTTCTTT
TRBJ2-7 TRBV5-4 . . CASSRGGQGPYEQYF TGTGCCAGCAGCCGGGGCGGGCAGGGGCCCTACGAGCAGTACTTC
TRBJ1-5 TRBV30 . . CAWRPRGRENQPQHF TGTGCCTGGAGGCCGAGGGGTCGGGAGAATCAGCCCCAGCATTTT
TRBJ2-7 TRBV6-5 TRBD1 once CASSYSTGSSYEQYF TGTGCCAGCAGTTACTCGACAGGGAGCTCCTACGAGCAGTACTTC
TRBJ1-2 TRBV7-8 . . CASSGEGYGYGYTF TGTGCCAGCAGCGGTGAGGGTTACGGCTATGGCTACACCTTC
TRBJ2-3 TRBV7-9 TRBD2 . CASSLAGGGGDTQYF TGTGCCAGCAGCTTAGCGGGGGGGGGTGGAGATACGCAGTATTTT
TRBJ2-5 TRBV7-2 . . CASSLSGVAGQETQYF TGTGCCAGCAGCTTATCGGGAGTGGCGGGGCAAGAGACCCAGTACTTC
TRBJ2-5 TRBV5-1 . . CASSPGLQETQYF TGCGCCAGCAGCCCGGGACTTCAAGAGACCCAGTACTTC
TRBJ2-7 TRBV15 . . CATSRDPGISEQYF TGTGCCACCAGCAGAGACCCAGGTATAAGCGAGCAGTACTTC
TRBJ1-4 TRBV7-2 TRBD1 . CASSEGALGKLFF TGTGCCAGCAGCGAGGGGGCCTTGGGAAAACTGTTTTTT
TRBJ1-6 TRBV19 TRBD1 . CASRGQLNSPLHF TGTGCCAGTAGGGGACAGCTCAATTCACCCCTCCACTTT
TRBJ1-2 TRBV6-1 . . CASSTRGGVYGYTF TGTGCCAGCAGCACGAGGGGAGGGGTCTATGGCTACACCTTC
TRBJ1-1 TRBV5-1 . . CASSFLYNTEAFF TGCGCCAGCAGCTTCCTCTACAACACTGAAGCTTTCTTT
TRBJ2-1 TRBV7-3 . few CASSLRLDGNEQFF TGTGCCAGCAGCTTAAGACTAGATGGAAATGAGCAGTTCTTC
TRBJ1-2 TRBV6-1 . . CASTINYGYTF TGTGCCAGTACAATTAACTATGGCTACACCTTC
TRBJ2-5 TRBV2 . medium-sized CASSGDPWGGLEDSQETQYF TGTGCCAGCAGTGGCGATCCTTGGGGGGGCCTAGAAGACAGCCAAGAGACCCAGTACTTC
TRBJ2-1 TRBV20-1 . once CSARLFNEQFF TGCAGTGCTAGATTATTCAATGAGCAGTTCTTC
TRBJ1-1 TRBV14 TRBD1 . CASSPWRTGNLGNTEAFF TGTGCCAGCAGCCCCTGGAGGACAGGGAATTTGGGGAACACTGAAGCTTTCTTT
TRBJ1-3 TRBV30 TRBD1 . CAWSASNYWGTASGNTIYF TGTGCCTGGAGCGCTAGTAACTATTGGGGGACAGCCTCTGGAAACACCATATATTTT
TRBJ1-5 TRBV6-5 TRBD1 . CASSPDRAQPQHF TGTGCCAGCAGTCCGGACAGGGCTCAGCCCCAGCATTTT
TRBJ1-4 TRBV18 TRBD1 . CASSPAQGTNEKLFF TGTGCCAGCTCACCCGCACAGGGGACTAATGAAAAACTGTTTTTT
TRBJ2-5 TRBV7-2 . . CASSLGQWPGETQYF TGTGCCAGCAGCTTAGGTCAATGGCCGGGAGAGACCCAGTACTTC
TRBJ2-3 TRBV6-5 TRBD1 . CASSFGQGADTQYF TGTGCCAGCAGTTTCGGACAGGGAGCAGATACGCAGTATTTT
TRBJ1-5 TRBV19 TRBD1 . CASSPLRQGSNQPQHF TGTGCCAGTAGTCCCCTCCGACAGGGGAGCAATCAGCCCCAGCATTTT